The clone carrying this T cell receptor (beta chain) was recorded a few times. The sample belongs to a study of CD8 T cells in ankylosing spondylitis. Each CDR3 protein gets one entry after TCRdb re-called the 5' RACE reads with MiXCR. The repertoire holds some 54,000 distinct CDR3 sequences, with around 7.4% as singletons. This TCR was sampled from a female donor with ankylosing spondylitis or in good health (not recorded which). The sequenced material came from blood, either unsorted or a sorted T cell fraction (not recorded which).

DNA of the CDR3: TGTGCCAGCAGCCTACAGGGACTGAACACTGAAGCTTTCTTT. Translating gives CASSLQGLNTEAFF. The chain combines TRBV11-3 with TRBJ1-1; weak D call: TRBD1 (6 bases). The CDR3 has 14 residues. The V gene lost 5 bases and the J gene lost 0 bases, with 10 bases spanning the gap. Germline V gene data show CDR1 as SGHNT and CDR2 as YENEEA.